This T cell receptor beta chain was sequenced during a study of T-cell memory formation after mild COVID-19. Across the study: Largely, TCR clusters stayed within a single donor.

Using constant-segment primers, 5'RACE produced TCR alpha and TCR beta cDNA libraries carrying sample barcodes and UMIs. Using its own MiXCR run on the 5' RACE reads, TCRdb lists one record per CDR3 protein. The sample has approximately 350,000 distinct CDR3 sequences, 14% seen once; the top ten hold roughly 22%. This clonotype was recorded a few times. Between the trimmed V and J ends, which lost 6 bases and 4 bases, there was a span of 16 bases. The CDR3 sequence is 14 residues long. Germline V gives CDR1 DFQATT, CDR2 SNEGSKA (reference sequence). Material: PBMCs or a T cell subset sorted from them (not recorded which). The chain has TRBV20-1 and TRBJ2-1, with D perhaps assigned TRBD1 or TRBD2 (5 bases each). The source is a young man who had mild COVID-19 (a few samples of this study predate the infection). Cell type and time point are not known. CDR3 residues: CSAGPLEGYNEQFF. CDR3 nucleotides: TGCAGTGCCGGCCCCCTAGAGGGGTACAATGAGCAGTTCTTC.